This T cell receptor (beta chain) was identified in a study of immune heterogeneity within non-small cell lung tumors. V lost 3 bases, J lost 5 bases, and 10 bases lay in between. Germline V gene lookup returns CDR1 MNHEY and CDR2 SMNVEV (reference sequence). The CDR3 sequence is 13 residues long. This clonotype is judged medium-sized. Bulk tumor gDNA, roughly 660 ng per sample, served as the TCR template. Several biopsies per primary tumor were taken during surgery, spaced as far apart as possible. Undergoing curative surgery were patients whose non-small cell lung cancer was untreated and newly diagnosed. It was a multiplex PCR that amplified TCR beta CDR3, with 32 V and 13 J primers. Each CDR3 protein gets one entry after TCRdb re-called the multiplex PCR reads with MiXCR. The table shows some 11,000 distinct CDR3 sequences, with more than 15% occurring only once.

Sequencing was performed on lung tumor tissue. The receptor comes from a man aged 55 to 70 with non-small cell lung cancer. V and J are TRBV27 and TRBJ1-2; possibly TRBD1 for D (6 bases). The CDR3 nucleotides are TGTGCCAGCAGTTTTAACGGACAGTATGGCTACACCTTC. Translated: CASSFNGQYGYTF.